One TCR beta chain is described in this entry. Its target is not known. These data originate in a study of OX40 agonist ivuxolimab in advanced cancers. Study-level findings and limits: Expanded peripheral T cell antigen specificity was not determined. At 0.1-3.0 mg/kg, partial responders had clonal expansion among the lowest observed.

The table came from immunoSEQ multiplex PCR; TCRdb's copy has only in-frame clones and leaves some out. Among about 83,000 clones listed, 65% to 85% were seen once. The sequences come from CD4+ or CD8+ T cells sorted from blood, collected in a trial of the OX40 agonist ivuxolimab. The sequence derives from an adult with an advanced solid tumor such as melanoma, head and neck, liver or kidney cancer.

In nucleotides, the CDR3 is TGTGCCAGCACTAACTGGGGGGGAACCTACTACGAGCAGTACTTC. This translates into CASTNWGGTYYEQYF. The chain couples TRBV6-5 to TRBJ2-5; TRBD2 matches at 7 bases. The J call may be incorrect, as the DNA end agrees better with TRBJ2-7. Germline V gene data show CDR1 as MNHEY and CDR2 as SVGAGI. The length of the CDR3 is 15 residues.